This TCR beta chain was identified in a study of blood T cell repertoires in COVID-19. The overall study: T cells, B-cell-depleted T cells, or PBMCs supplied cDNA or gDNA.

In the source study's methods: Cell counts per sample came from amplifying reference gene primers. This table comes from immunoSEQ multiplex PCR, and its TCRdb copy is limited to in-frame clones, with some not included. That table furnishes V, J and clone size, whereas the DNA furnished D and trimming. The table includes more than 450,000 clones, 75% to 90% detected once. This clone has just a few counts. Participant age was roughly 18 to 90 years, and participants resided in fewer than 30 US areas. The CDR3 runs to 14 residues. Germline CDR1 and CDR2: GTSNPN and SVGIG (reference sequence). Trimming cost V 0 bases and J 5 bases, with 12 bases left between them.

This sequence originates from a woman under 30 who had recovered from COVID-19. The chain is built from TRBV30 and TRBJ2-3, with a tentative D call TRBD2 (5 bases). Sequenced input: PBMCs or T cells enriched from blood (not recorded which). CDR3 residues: CAWSVGGVGDTQYF. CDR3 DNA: TGTGCCTGGAGTGTAGGAGGCGTTGGAGATACGCAGTATTTT.